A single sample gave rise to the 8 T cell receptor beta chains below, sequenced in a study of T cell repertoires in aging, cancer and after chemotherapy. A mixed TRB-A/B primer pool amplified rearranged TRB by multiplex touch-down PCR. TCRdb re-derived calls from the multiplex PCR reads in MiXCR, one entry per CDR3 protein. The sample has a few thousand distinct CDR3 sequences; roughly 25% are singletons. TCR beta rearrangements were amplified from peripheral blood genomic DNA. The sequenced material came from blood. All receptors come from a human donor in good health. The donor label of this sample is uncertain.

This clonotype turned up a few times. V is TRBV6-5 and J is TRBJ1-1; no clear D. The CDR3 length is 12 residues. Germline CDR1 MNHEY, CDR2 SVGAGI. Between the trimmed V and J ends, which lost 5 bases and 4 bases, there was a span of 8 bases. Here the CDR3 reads CASSRGSTEAFF. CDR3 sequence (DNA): TGTGCCAGCAGTCGGGGAAGCACTGAAGCTTTCTTT.

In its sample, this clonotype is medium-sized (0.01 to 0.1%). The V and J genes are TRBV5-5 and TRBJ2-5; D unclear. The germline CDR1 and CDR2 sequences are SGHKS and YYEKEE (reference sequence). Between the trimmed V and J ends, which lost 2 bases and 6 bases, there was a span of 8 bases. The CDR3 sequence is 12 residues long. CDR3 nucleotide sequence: TGTGCCAGCAGCTTATCCCGACAGACCCAGTACTTC. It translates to CASSLSRQTQYF.

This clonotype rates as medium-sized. The CDR3 reads CASSIPGTGNTIYF. The CDR3, as DNA: TGTGCCAGTAGTATTCCGGGGACTGGAAACACCATATATTTT. V gene TRBV19 combines with J gene TRBJ1-3; no firm D call. Per the germline V gene, CDR1 is LNHDA and CDR2 is SQIVND (reference sequence). V lost 3 bases and J lost 2, with 8 bases in between. This CDR3 contains 14 residues.

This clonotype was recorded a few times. The CDR3: CASSLELAGPSYNEQFF. The CDR3 DNA follows: TGTGCCAGCAGCTTAGAGCTAGCGGGTCCGTCCTACAATGAGCAGTTCTTC. The chain recombines TRBV7-6 with TRBJ2-1; 8 bases map to TRBD2. The CDR3 contains 17 residues. The germline V gene has CDR1 SGHVS and CDR2 FNYEAQ. V lost 1 base, J lost 1 base, and 6 bases stayed unmatched.

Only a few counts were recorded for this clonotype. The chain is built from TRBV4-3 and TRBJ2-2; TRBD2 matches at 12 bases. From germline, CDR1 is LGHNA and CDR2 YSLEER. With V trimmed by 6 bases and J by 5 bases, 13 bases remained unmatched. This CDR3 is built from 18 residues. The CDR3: CASRKVLAGGRRTGELFF. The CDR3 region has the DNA TGCGCCAGCAGAAAGGTTCTAGCGGGAGGGCGTCGGACCGGGGAGCTGTTTTTT.

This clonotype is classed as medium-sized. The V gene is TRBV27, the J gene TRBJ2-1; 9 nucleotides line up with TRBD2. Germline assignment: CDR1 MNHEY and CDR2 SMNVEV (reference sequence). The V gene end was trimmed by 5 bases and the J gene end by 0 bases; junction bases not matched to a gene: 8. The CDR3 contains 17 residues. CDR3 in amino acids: CASSPGGGGSSYNEQFF. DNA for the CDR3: TGTGCCAGCAGTCCCGGCGGGGGGGGGAGCTCCTACAATGAGCAGTTCTTC.

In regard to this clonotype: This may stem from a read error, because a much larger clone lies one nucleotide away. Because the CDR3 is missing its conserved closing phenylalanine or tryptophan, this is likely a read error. The CDR3 DNA is TGTGCCAGCTCACCATCAAGGACTGACAATGAGCAGTTCTAC. Translated, it gives CASSPSRTDNEQFY. The rearrangement uses TRBV18 and TRBJ2-1; D is possibly TRBD2 (5 bases). Germline CDR1 reads KGHSH; CDR2 reads LQKENI. V lost 2 bases and J lost 5, with 10 bases in between. The CDR3 has 14 amino acids.

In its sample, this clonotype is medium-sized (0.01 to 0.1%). The CDR3 loop reads CASSLQGEGQPQHF. The CDR3, as DNA: TGTGCCAGCAGCCTACAGGGAGAGGGTCAGCCCCAGCATTTT. This chain joins TRBV5-5 and TRBJ1-5, with D tentatively TRBD1 (6 bases). This CDR3 comprises 14 residues. Germline values: CDR1 SGHKS, CDR2 YYEKEE (reference sequence). Trimming took 4 bases from V and 6 from J, leaving 14 bases between them.